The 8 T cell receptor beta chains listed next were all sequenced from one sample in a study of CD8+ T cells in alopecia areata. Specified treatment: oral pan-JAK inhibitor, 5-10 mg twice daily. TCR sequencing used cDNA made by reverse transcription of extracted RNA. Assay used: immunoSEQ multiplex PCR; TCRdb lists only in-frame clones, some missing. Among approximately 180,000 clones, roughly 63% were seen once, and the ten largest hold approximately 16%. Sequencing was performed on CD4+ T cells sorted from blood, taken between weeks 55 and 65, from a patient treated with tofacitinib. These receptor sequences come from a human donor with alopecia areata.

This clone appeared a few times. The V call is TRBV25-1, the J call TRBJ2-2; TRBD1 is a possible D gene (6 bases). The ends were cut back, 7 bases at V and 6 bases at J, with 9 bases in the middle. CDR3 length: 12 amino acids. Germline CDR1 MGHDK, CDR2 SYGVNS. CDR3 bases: TGTGCCAGCAATGGGGGCGCCGGGGAGCTGTTTTTT. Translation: CASNGGAGELFF.

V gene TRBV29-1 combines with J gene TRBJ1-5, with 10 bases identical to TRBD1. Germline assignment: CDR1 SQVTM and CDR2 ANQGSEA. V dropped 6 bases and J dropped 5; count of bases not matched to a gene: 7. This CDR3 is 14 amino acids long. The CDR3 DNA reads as TGCAGCGTCCAATCCGGGACAGGGGATCAGCCCCAGCATTTT. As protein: CSVQSGTGDQPQHF.

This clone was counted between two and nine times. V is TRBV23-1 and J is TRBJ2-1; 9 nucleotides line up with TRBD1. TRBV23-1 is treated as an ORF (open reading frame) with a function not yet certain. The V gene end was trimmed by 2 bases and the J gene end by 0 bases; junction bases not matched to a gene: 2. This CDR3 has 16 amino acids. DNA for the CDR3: TGCGCCAGCAGTCAACAGACAGGGGGCTCCTACAATGAGCAGTTCTTC. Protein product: CASSQQTGGSYNEQFF.

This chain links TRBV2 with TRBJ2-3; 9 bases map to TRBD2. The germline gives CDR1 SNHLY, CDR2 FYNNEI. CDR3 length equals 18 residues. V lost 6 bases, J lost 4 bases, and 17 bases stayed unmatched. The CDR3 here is CASSITLRGGLRADTQYF. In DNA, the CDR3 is TGTGCCAGCAGCATTACCTTGCGGGGGGGCCTCCGCGCAGATACGCAGTATTTT.

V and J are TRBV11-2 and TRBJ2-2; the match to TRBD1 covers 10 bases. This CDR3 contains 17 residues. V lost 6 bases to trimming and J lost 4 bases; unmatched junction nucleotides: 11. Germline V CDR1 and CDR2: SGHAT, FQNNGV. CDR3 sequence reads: CASRQDRGRIGTGELFF. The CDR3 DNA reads TGTGCCAGCAGGCAAGACAGGGGGCGGATTGGCACCGGGGAGCTGTTTTTT.

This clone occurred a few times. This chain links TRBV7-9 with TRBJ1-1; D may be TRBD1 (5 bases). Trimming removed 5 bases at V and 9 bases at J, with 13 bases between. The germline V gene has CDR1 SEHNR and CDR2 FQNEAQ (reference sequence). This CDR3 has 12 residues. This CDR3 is CASSARVSKAFF. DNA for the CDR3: TGTGCCAGCAGCGCCAGGGTTTCGAAAGCTTTCTTT.

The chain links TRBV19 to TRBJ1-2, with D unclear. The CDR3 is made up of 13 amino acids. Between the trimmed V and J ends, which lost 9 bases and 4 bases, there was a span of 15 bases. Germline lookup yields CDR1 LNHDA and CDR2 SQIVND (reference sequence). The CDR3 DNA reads TGTGCCAGCTTGGCGGGTCGGGGCTATGGCTACACCTTC. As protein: CASLAGRGYGYTF.

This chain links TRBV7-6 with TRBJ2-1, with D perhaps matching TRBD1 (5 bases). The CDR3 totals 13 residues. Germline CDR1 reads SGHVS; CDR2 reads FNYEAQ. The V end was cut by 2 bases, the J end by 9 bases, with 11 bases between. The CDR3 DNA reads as TGTGCCAGCAGCTTAATCAGGGTTGGTGAGCAGTTCTTC. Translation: CASSLIRVGEQFF.